This T cell receptor beta chain emerged from a study of blood T cells in healthy people across ages. Points from the study as a whole: Fewer expanded clones and more diversity marked long-lived versus aged donors. Diversity of TCR beta per million T cells declined in a roughly linear way with age.

Points on this clonotype: As yet, its antigen is unknown.

PCR was performed a second time for 7 to 11 cycles using a sample-barcoded 5' primer and a J-beta primer mix. The template-switch adaptor, which had 12 random nucleotides, put a tag on each cDNA molecule. The yield of each sample was at least 2.5 million CDR3-containing paired-end reads. From the 5' RACE reads, TCRdb called clonotypes with MiXCR, one entry per CDR3 protein. Among nearly 800,000 distinct CDR3 sequences listed, just over 55% were seen once. Input material: blood. The TCR was taken from a man aged 40-50 years in good health.

The DNA of the CDR3 is TGTGCCAGCAGTTCTAGCGGGGGCCGCACAGATACGCAGTATTTT. This translates into CASSSSGGRTDTQYF. The chain employs TRBV7-2 and TRBJ2-3; 10 positions agree with TRBD2. The germline CDR1 and CDR2 sequences are SGHTA and FQGNSA. This CDR3 comprises 15 residues. V lost 6 bases, J lost 1 base, and 4 bases stayed unmatched.